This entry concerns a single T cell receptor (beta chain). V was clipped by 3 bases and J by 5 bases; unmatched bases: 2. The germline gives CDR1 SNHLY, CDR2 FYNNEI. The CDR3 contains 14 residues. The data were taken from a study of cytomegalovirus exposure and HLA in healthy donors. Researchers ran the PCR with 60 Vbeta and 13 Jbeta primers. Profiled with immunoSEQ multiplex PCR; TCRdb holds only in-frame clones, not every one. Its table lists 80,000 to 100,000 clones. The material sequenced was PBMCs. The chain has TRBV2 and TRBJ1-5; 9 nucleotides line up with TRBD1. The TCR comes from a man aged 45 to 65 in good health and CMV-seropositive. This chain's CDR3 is CASSDGQGHQPQHF. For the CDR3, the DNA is TGTGCCAGCAGTGATGGACAGGGGCATCAGCCCCAGCATTTT.